This is a list of T cell receptor beta chains from one sample in a study of blood T cells in healthy people across ages. MiXCR, applied by TCRdb to the 5' RACE reads, yields one record per CDR3 protein. The profile shows 900,000 to 950,000 distinct CDR3 sequences, just under 30% of them singletons. A further study also used this sample, focusing on T cells of mothers and their children.

Sequencing used blood. Receptor source: a woman aged 35 to 49 in good health. Both conserved end residues are part of each CDR3. A D gene is named only where the DNA matches it firmly. Part of the rows lack a size; the others show once, few, many or a class for expanded clones.

d_call j_call clone_size v_call cdr3_nt cdr3_aa
. TRBJ2-7 few TRBV7-9 TGTGCCGGCAGTTACCCCGGGACCCCTTACGAGCAGTACTTC CAGSYPGTPYEQYF
. TRBJ1-1 few TRBV12-3/TRBV12-4 TGTGCCACCCGAGGGGGCACTGAAGCTTTCTTT CATRGGTEAFF
TRBD1 TRBJ2-1 many TRBV10-3 TGTGCCATCAGTGAGTCGAGGTCTAAGGGACAGGGGTCCTACAATGAGCAGTTCTTC CAISESRSKGQGSYNEQFF
TRBD2 TRBJ2-1 . TRBV6-6 TGTGCCAGCACGGTAGCGGGGGGCCCTAACAATGAGCAGTTCTTC CASTVAGGPNNEQFF
TRBD1 TRBJ1-5 . TRBV12-3/TRBV12-4 TGTGCCAGCAGTTCCCCCGGGACAGGGAGATTGGAGCCCCAGCATTTT CASSSPGTGRLEPQHF
. TRBJ1-6 few TRBV12-3/TRBV12-4 TGTGCCAGCAGACCGCCTCGGAGCTCCTATAATTCACCCCTCCACTTT CASRPPRSSYNSPLHF
TRBD2 TRBJ2-1 . TRBV12-3/TRBV12-4 TGTGCCAGCAGTTTAGGCAGCGGGGGGGCTGGGCGAAATGAGCAGTTCTTC CASSLGSGGAGRNEQFF
. TRBJ2-5 . TRBV7-7 TGCGCTGGCAGCTTAGCGACCCTGACGGGGCGGGGCTCCTCCGAAGAGACCCAGTACTTC CAGSLATLTGRGSSEETQYF
. TRBJ2-2 few TRBV6-6 TGTGCCAGCAGCTCTATTCCGGGACCTCAGGCCGGGGAGCTGTTTTTT CASSSIPGPQAGELFF
. TRBJ2-3 . TRBV29-1 TGCAGCGTTGAGTTGGGCGGAGATACGCAGTATTTT CSVELGGDTQYF
. TRBJ2-3 . TRBV11-2 TGTGCCAGCAGCTTAACTCGCAGAAATACGCAGTATTTT CASSLTRRNTQYF
. TRBJ1-1 . TRBV3-1 TGTGCCAGCAGCCAAGTACAGATCGCTGAAGCTTTCTTT CASSQVQIAEAFF
TRBD1 TRBJ2-1 few TRBV12-3/TRBV12-4 TGTGCCAGCAGTTCCGGACAGGGGTTGGATGAGCAGTTCTTC CASSSGQGLDEQFF
TRBD1 TRBJ1-6 few TRBV12-3/TRBV12-4 TGTGCCAGCAGGGGGACAGCCAATAATTCACCCCTCCACTTT CASRGTANNSPLHF
. TRBJ2-6 many TRBV5-1 TGCGCCAGCGGACGGGACGGAAGCTCTGGGGCCAACGTCCTGACTTTC CASGRDGSSGANVLTF
. TRBJ2-7 many TRBV7-6 TGTGCCAGCAGCTTTGGGCAGTTTTACGAGCAGTACTTC CASSFGQFYEQYF
. TRBJ2-5 few TRBV12-3/TRBV12-4 TGTGCCAGCAGTTTGGGCTGGCAAGAGACCCAGTACTTC CASSLGWQETQYF
TRBD2 TRBJ2-7 . TRBV5-1 TGCGCCAGCAGCAGCGGGACGATGAGCTCCTACGAGCAGTACTTC CASSSGTMSSYEQYF
TRBD2 TRBJ2-7 . TRBV9 TGTGCCAGCAGCCCGGGACTATACTACGAGCAGTACTTC CASSPGLYYEQYF
TRBD2 TRBJ2-5 . TRBV6-1 TGTGCCAGCAGTGAAGGCGGGACTCTCCGGGGGGAGCAGTACTTC CASSEGGTLRGEQYF
. TRBJ2-3 few TRBV12-3/TRBV12-4 TGTGCCAGCAGTTCACCCGGAGCGGCGTCAGATACGCAGTATTTT CASSSPGAASDTQYF
. TRBJ2-3 many TRBV29-1 TGCAGCGTTGAGCCCACCCGTGGGGGCACAGATACGCAGTATTTT CSVEPTRGGTDTQYF
TRBD1 TRBJ1-5 few TRBV5-5 TGTGCCAGCAGCCGCGGGACAGGGAGGGTTAACAATCAGCCCCAGCATTTT CASSRGTGRVNNQPQHF
TRBD1 TRBJ2-6 many TRBV28 TGTGCCAGCACCACGGGACAGGGAATACCTGGGGCCAACGTCCTGACTTTC CASTTGQGIPGANVLTF
TRBD1 TRBJ1-2 few TRBV2 TGTGCCAGCAGTGCTGGGACAGGGAAGTGGTATGGCTACACCTTC CASSAGTGKWYGYTF
TRBD2 TRBJ2-1 many TRBV10-3 TGTGCCATCAGCGTAGCGGGGGGGGCTTTCTCCTACAATGAGCAGTTCTTC CAISVAGGAFSYNEQFF
. TRBJ2-2 . TRBV27 TGTGCCAGCAGCAGGGGACTCATGAACACCGGGGAGCTGTTTTTT CASSRGLMNTGELFF
. TRBJ1-5 many TRBV20-1 TGCAGTGCTAGGGTCAGGGAGTCTAGCAATCAGCCCCAGCATTTT CSARVRESSNQPQHF
. TRBJ2-1 few TRBV2 TGTGCCAGCAGACGACTACTACGTGTTAATGAGCAGTTCTTC CASRRLLRVNEQFF
. TRBJ2-1 few TRBV9 TGTGCCAGCAGCGTAGGAGGTTGGGGGGCCGGAGAGCAGTTCTTC CASSVGGWGAGEQFF
. TRBJ2-5 . TRBV12-5 TGTGCTAGTGGTTTGGGATCCAGTGGGACCCAGTACTTC CASGLGSSGTQYF
. TRBJ2-5 . TRBV27 TGTGCCAGCAGTTCATTGGGGGAAGAGACCCAGTACTTC CASSSLGEETQYF
. TRBJ1-4 . TRBV7-2 TGTGCCAGCAGCTTTCACGCGGGGCCTACGGATGAAAAACTGTTTTTT CASSFHAGPTDEKLFF
. TRBJ2-7 once TRBV18 TGTGCCAGCTCACCACGATGGCAGGCGAGCTCCTACGAGCAGTACTTC CASSPRWQASSYEQYF
. TRBJ1-1 . TRBV20-1 TGCAGTGCTAGAAGCCCACAGGGCAACACTGAAGCTTTCTTT CSARSPQGNTEAFF
TRBD1 TRBJ1-2 . TRBV29-1 TGCAGCGTTGAAGGGGGGGCAGGGGGCGCGGGCTATGGCTACACCTTC CSVEGGAGGAGYGYTF
. TRBJ2-1 . TRBV29-1 TGCAGCGTTTCCGGGACCCAAATCAATGAGCAGTTCTTC CSVSGTQINEQFF
. TRBJ1-1 . TRBV20-1 TGCAGTGCTAGCAAGGGTGGAGGAAACACTGAAGCTTTCTTT CSASKGGGNTEAFF
TRBD1 TRBJ2-1 . TRBV11-2 TGTGCCAGCAGCTCGGGACAGATCCATGAGCAGTTCTTC CASSSGQIHEQFF
. TRBJ1-3 . TRBV20-1 TGCAGTGCTTCGACAGGCTCTGGAAACACCATATATTTT CSASTGSGNTIYF
. TRBJ2-7 . TRBV15 TGTGCCACCAGCAGAGAACCCGGCTTCTTGTCTTCCTACGAGCAGTACTTC CATSREPGFLSSYEQYF
. TRBJ2-7 . TRBV6-5 TGTACCAGCAGTTACGAGGAGAAGGGAAACTACGAGCAGTACTTC CTSSYEEKGNYEQYF
. TRBJ1-1 . TRBV4-3 TGCGCCAGCAGCCAAGCTTGGGCGGGCACTGAAGCTTTCTTT CASSQAWAGTEAFF
. TRBJ2-7 . TRBV5-1 TGCGCCAGCAGCTTACCGGCCCCCTCTGGAGAGCAGTACTTC CASSLPAPSGEQYF
TRBD2 TRBJ2-5 many TRBV12-3/TRBV12-4 TGTGCCAGCATTCCTAGCGGGGGTGATAATGAGCAGTACTTC CASIPSGGDNEQYF
TRBD1 TRBJ1-2 once TRBV5-1 TGCGCCAGCAGCTTTGGACAGGCCGGCTACACCTTC CASSFGQAGYTF
TRBD1 TRBJ2-3 many TRBV7-8 TGTGCCAGCAGGCCCTTGGGGACAGGGGCTGGAGATACGCAGTATTTT CASRPLGTGAGDTQYF
. TRBJ1-2 few TRBV29-1 TGCAGCGTTGACGCAGGGAGGGATGGCTACACCTTC CSVDAGRDGYTF
. TRBJ2-5 few TRBV20-1 TGCAGTGCCAACAGCATGACACTTGAGCAGTACTTC CSANSMTLEQYF
. TRBJ2-5 . TRBV5-1 TGCGCCAGCAGCTTGGACATGGGGGCCGGAGAGACCCAGTACTTC CASSLDMGAGETQYF
. TRBJ2-2 . TRBV29-1 TGCAGCGCCGACGGGGGCACCGGGGAGCTGTTTTTT CSADGGTGELFF
TRBD1 TRBJ2-5 few TRBV13 TGTGCCAGCAGCTCGGACAGGACCGAAGAGACCCAGTACTTC CASSSDRTEETQYF